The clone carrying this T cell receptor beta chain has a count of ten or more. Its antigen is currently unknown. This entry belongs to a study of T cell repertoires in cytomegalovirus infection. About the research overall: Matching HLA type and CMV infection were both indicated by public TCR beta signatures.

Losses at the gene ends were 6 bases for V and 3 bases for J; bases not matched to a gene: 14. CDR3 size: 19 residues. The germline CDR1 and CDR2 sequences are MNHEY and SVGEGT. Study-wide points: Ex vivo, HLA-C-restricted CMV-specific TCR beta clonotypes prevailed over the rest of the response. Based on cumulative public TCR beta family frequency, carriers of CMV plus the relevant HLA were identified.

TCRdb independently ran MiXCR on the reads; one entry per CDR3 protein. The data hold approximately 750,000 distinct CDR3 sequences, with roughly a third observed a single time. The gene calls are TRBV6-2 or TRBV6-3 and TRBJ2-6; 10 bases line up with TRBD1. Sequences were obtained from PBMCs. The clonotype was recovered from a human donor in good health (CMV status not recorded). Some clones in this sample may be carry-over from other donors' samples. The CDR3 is CASSLLGTGDPYGANVLTF. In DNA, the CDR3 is TGTGCCAGCAGCTTACTGGGGACAGGGGATCCTTATGGGGCCAACGTCCTGACTTTC.